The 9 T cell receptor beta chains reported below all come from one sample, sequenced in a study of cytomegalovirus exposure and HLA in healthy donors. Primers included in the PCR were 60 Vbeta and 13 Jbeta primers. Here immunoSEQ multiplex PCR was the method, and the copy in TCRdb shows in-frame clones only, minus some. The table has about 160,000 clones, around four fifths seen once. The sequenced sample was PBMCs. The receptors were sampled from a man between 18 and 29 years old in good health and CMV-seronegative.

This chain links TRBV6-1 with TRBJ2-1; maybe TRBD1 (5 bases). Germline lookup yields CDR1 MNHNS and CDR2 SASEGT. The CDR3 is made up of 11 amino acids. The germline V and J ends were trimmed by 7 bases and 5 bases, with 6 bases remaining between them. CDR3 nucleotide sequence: TGTGCCAGCAAAGGGGACAATGAGCAGTTCTTC. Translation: CASKGDNEQFF.

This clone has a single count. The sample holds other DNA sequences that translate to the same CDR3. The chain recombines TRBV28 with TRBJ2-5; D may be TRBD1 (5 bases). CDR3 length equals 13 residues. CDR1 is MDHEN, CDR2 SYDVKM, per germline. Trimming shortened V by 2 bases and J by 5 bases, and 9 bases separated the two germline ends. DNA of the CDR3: TGTGCCAGCAGTTTAGGCAGGGTGGAGACCCAGTACTTC. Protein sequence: CASSLGRVETQYF.

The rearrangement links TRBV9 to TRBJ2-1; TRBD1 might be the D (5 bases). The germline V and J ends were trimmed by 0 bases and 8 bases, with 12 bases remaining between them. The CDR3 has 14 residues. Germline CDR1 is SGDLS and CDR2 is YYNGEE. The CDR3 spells CASSVGLQGDEQFF. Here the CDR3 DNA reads TGTGCCAGCAGCGTAGGTCTACAAGGGGATGAGCAGTTCTTC.

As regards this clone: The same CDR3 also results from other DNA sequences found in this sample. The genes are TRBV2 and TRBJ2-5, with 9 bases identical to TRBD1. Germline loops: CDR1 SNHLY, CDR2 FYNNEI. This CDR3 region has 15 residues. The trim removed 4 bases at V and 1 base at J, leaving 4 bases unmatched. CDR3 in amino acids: CASSAWGQGQETQYF. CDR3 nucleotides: TGTGCCAGCAGTGCGTGGGGACAGGGCCAAGAGACCCAGTACTTC.

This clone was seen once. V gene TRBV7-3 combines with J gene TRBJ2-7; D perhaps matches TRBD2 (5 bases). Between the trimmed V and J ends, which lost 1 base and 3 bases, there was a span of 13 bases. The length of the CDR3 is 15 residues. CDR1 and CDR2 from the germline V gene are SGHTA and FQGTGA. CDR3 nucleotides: TGTGCCAGCAGCTTAATGGCGGGCACAAGCTACGAGCAGTACTTC. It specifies CASSLMAGTSYEQYF.

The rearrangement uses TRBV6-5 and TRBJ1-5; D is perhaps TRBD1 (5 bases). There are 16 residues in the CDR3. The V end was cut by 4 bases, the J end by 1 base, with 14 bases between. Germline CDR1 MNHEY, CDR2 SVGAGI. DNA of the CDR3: TGTGCCAGCAGTTTCCCTCGGGGGTCGAGCAATCAGCCCCAGCATTTT. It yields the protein CASSFPRGSSNQPQHF.

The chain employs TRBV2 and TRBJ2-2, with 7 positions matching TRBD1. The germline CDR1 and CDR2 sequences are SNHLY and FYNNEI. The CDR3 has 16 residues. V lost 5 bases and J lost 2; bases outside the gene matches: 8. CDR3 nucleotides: TGTGCCAGCAGTCCTCTAGGGACAGACAACACCGGGGAGCTGTTTTTT. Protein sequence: CASSPLGTDNTGELFF.

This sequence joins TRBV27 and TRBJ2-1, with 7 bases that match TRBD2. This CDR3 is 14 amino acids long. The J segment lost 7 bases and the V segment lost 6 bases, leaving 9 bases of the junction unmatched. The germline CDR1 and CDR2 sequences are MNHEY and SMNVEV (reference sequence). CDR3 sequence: CASSSPAGSNEQFF. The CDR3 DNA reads TGTGCCAGCAGCTCCCCAGCGGGATCTAATGAGCAGTTCTTC.

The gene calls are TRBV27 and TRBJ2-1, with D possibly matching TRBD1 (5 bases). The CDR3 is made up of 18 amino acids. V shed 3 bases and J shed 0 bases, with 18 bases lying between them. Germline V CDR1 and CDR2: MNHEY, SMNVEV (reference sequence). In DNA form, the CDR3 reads TGTGCCAGCAGTTTGTACCTCCCCAGGGATAGCTCCTACAATGAGCAGTTCTTC. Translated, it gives CASSLYLPRDSSYNEQFF.